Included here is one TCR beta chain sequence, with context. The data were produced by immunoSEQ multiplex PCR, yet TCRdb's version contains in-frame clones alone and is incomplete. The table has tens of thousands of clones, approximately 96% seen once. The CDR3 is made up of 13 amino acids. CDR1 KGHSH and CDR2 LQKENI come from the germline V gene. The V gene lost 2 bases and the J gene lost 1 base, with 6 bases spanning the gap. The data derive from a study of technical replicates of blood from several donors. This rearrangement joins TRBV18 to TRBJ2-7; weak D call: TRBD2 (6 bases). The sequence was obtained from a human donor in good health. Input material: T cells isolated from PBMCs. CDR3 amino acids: CASSPGLSYEQYF. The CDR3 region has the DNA TGTGCCAGCTCACCAGGACTATCCTACGAGCAGTACTTC.